This T cell receptor (beta chain) was profiled in a study of cytomegalovirus exposure and HLA in healthy donors. Generated by immunoSEQ multiplex PCR, the TCRdb table keeps only in-frame clones and is missing some. The repertoire consists of tens of thousands of clones, with 80% to 95% occurring once and the leading ten covering around 3.5%. About this clone: The target antigen is unknown.

The CDR3 sequence is 16 residues long. Germline CDR1 SEHNR, CDR2 FQNEAQ (reference sequence). V was pared by 1 base and J by 1 base, with 7 bases of the junction left unmatched. Study-level results: Some TCR beta chains (164 of them) were listed as cytomegalovirus-associated.

The chain combines TRBV7-9 with TRBJ2-7; 7 bases fit TRBD1. Sample: PBMCs. The source of this sequence is a woman aged 25-40 years in good health and CMV-seronegative. The CDR3 bases are TGTGCCAGCAGCTTAGGACGGGGACAGACATCCTACGAGCAGTACTTC. As protein: CASSLGRGQTSYEQYF. The entire variable domain, with the rest obtained from reference TRBV7-9 and TRBJ2-7, is as follows: DTGVSQNPRHKITKRGQNVTFRCDPISEHNRLYWYRQTLGQGPEFLTYFQNEAQLEKSRLLSDRFSAERPKGSFSTLEIQRTEQGDSAMYLCASSLGRGQTSYEQYFGPGTRLTVT.